The clone carrying this T cell receptor beta chain occurred once. This sample was included in a study of blood T cell repertoires in COVID-19. Assay used: immunoSEQ multiplex PCR; TCRdb lists only in-frame clones, some missing. Among around 120,000 clones listed, around 78% were seen once. Per the germline V gene, CDR1 is KGHDR and CDR2 is SFDVKD. Trimming stripped 4 bases from V and 1 base from J, with 17 bases between. The CDR3 is 17 amino acids. The gene calls are TRBV24-1 and TRBJ2-3; tentatively, D is TRBD1 (5 bases). This clonotype was sampled from a man aged 25 to 40 with acute or convalescent COVID-19. The sequencing sample was made of peripheral blood. The CDR3 region has the DNA TGTGCCACCAGTGAAGCCTCTAGGGGCGCCGGCACAGATACGCAGTATTTT. Amino acids: CATSEASRGAGTDTQYF.